Here is one T cell receptor beta chain with its context. Its antigen remains unidentified. One entry per CDR3 protein, called by TCRdb with MiXCR from the reads. The sample consists of about 180,000 distinct CDR3 sequences, approximately 17% of them appearing once. The CDR3 has 14 amino acids. Deletions cut 3 bases from V and 7 bases from J, with 15 bases between. The data are from a study of T cell repertoires in cytomegalovirus infection. As for the study in general: Matching HLA type and CMV infection were both indicated by public TCR beta signatures. Study-level points and caveats: Frequencies of public TCR beta families were cumulated, and this identified carriers of CMV plus the relevant HLA. The study found HLA-C-restricted CMV-specific TCR beta clonotypes dominating the ex vivo response.

The TCR sequence derives from a human donor in good health (CMV status not recorded). Some clones in this sample may be carry-over from other donors' samples. Sequenced: CD8+ T cells from PBMCs. The genes are TRBV12-3 or TRBV12-4 and TRBJ2-5; D could derive from TRBD1 or TRBD2 (5 bases each). Written as DNA, the CDR3 is TGTGCCAGCAGTTTGGGGGTTCCGATCGGGACCCAGTACTTC. Translated: CASSLGVPIGTQYF.